This TCR beta chain was found in a study of blood T cell repertoires in COVID-19. Study-level information: Samples came from the United States, Italy and Spain, spanning acute and convalescent COVID-19. Sample material is recorded as cDNA or gDNA derived from T cells, B-cell-depleted T cells, or PBMCs.

The J segment lost 4 bases and the V segment lost 5 bases, leaving 4 bases of the junction unmatched. This CDR3 is 14 amino acids long. Looked up from germline, CDR1 is SGHRS and CDR2 is YFSETQ. A single count supports this clone. The table came from immunoSEQ multiplex PCR; TCRdb's copy has only in-frame clones and leaves some out. The data hold about 320,000 clones, with around 80% observed a single time. Sequenced sample: peripheral blood. This TCR was sampled from a woman aged 50 to 65 with acute or convalescent COVID-19. This sequence joins TRBV5-1 and TRBJ1-2, with 11 bases fitting TRBD1. DNA of the CDR3: TGCGCCAGCAGAATGGGGACAGGGGGCTATGGCTACACCTTC. Protein: CASRMGTGGYGYTF.